This T cell receptor (beta chain) comes out of a study of T-cell reconstitution after alpha-beta-depleted transplantation in children. Ten or more counts support this clonotype. The antigen is not known. Study results and limitations: The study traced high day-60 TCRbeta diversity in some patients to surviving recipient T cells and thymic progenitors. After transplant, at about two months, alpha-beta T cells were reportedly derived from several hundred expanded graft clones. Hyperexpanded clones declined; after one year, newly produced T cells mostly supplied diversity.

TCRbeta library preparation incorporated unique molecular identifiers. TCRdb reprocessed the PCR reads via MiXCR and lists one record per CDR3 protein. The repertoire holds just under 250,000 distinct CDR3 sequences, with more than 20% as singletons. Trimming removed 0 bases from V and 5 bases from J; junction bases left unmatched: 5. Germline V gene data show CDR1 as LNHNV and CDR2 as YYDKDF (reference sequence). There are 15 residues in the CDR3. The origin of this receptor is a girl aged 2 to 9 with Fanconi anemia, due to receive a stem cell transplant. Sequences were derived from PBMCs, sampled before TCRalphabeta/CD19-depleted stem cell transplant. The chain combines TRBV15 with TRBJ1-2; 8 nucleotides align to TRBD1. In DNA, the CDR3 is TGTGCCACCAGCAGAGAGGGACAGGCGACTTATGGCTACACCTTC. Residues: CATSREGQATYGYTF. The full variable domain, its missing parts supplied by reference TRBV15 and TRBJ1-2, is DAMVIQNPRYQVTQFGKPVTLSCSQTLNHNVMYWYQQKSSQAPKLLFHYYDKDFNNEADTPDNFQSRRPNTSFCFLDIRSPGLGDTAMYLCATSREGQATYGYTFGSGTRLTVV.